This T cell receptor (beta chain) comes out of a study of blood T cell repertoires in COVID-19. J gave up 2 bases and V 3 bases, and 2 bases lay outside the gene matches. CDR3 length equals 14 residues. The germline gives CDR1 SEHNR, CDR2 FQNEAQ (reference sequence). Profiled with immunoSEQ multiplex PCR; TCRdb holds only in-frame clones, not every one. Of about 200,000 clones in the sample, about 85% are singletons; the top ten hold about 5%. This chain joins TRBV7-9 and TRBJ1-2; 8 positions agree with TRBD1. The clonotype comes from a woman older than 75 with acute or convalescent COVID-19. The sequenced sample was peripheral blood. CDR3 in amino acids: CASSLTGANYGYTF. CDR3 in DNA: TGTGCCAGCAGCTTGACAGGGGCCAACTATGGCTACACCTTC.